One and the same sample provided the 3 T cell receptor beta chains below, sequenced in a study of CD8 T cells in Susac syndrome. RNA amounts of roughly 0.45 to 1 ug underwent reverse transcription with random hexamers. A single record per CDR3 protein comes from TCRdb applying MiXCR to the immunoSEQ multiplex PCR reads. The sample shows 130,000 to 150,000 distinct CDR3 sequences, 85% to 95% of them seen only once. The sequencing sample was made of CD8+ T cells from PBMCs. The receptors derive from a human donor in good health.

The V and J genes are TRBV27 and TRBJ1-1; TRBD1 matches at 9 bases. The CDR3 has 15 residues. CDR1 and CDR2 from the germline V gene are MNHEY and SMNVEV (reference sequence). V dropped 6 bases and J dropped 6; count of bases not matched to a gene: 11. The CDR3 sequence is CASSDRGQGHAEAFF. The CDR3 region has the DNA TGTGCCAGCAGCGATAGGGGACAGGGACACGCTGAAGCTTTCTTT.

The chain has TRBV28 and TRBJ2-7; maybe TRBD1 (5 bases). V gave up 7 bases and J gave up 5 bases, with 12 bases separating them. The CDR3 length is 12 residues. Germline V gene sequence: CDR1 MDHEN, CDR2 SYDVKM. CDR3 DNA sequence: TGTGCCAGCACCTCTGGGGCCCACGAGCAGTACTTC. As protein: CASTSGAHEQYF.

The chain combines TRBV27 with TRBJ2-6, with a tentative D call TRBD1 (6 bases). The V and J ends lost 2 bases and 0 bases respectively, with 8 bases between them. The CDR3 is made up of 16 amino acids. Looked up from germline, CDR1 is MNHEY and CDR2 is SMNVEV (reference sequence). The CDR3 here is CASSLTGLSGANVLTF. CDR3 DNA sequence: TGTGCCAGCAGTTTAACAGGGCTCTCTGGGGCCAACGTCCTGACTTTC.